Listed below are T cell receptor beta chains from one sample, sequenced in a study of cytomegalovirus exposure and HLA in healthy donors. Profiling relied on immunoSEQ multiplex PCR, and the TCRdb table lists in-frame clones only, not all of them. This sample has under 200,000 clones, with 68% found just once. Sequencing input: PBMCs. These receptor sequences come from a man aged 45-60 years in good health and CMV-seronegative. The CDR3 runs from the conserved cysteine through the conserved F or W. D genes are given only for firm matches. Expanded clones are given a class, and other clones once, few, many or no size at all.

>TRBV19|13|TRBJ2-7|NA|NA
TGTGCCAGTAGTCTGGGGCTCCCCTACGAGCAGTACTTC
CASSLGLPYEQYF
>TRBV29-1|12|TRBJ2-7|NA|TRBD1
TGCAGCGTTGGGACAGGGACCCACGAGCAGTACTTC
CSVGTGTHEQYF
>TRBV7-2|17|TRBJ1-6|NA|TRBD1
TGTGCCAGCAGCCCCACAGGGGGAGGGACCTATAATTCACCCCTCCACTTT
CASSPTGGGTYNSPLHF
>TRBV2|14|TRBJ1-5|NA|TRBD1
TGTGCCAGCAGTTCCGACAGGGGGGACCAGCCCCAGCATTTT
CASSSDRGDQPQHF
>TRBV28|15|TRBJ1-5|once|NA
TGTGCCAGCGATCCTACAGGGCCGAGGAATCAGCCCCAGCATTTT
CASDPTGPRNQPQHF
>TRBV11-1|17|TRBJ2-1|few|TRBD2
TGTGCCAGCAGCTCGGGACTAGCGGGGGGGCCGCAGAATGAGCAGTTCTTC
CASSSGLAGGPQNEQFF
>TRBV5-5|18|TRBJ2-3|NA|TRBD2
TGTGCCAGCATACTGCGCGGGAGCGGGGGGCTAGGCACAGATACGCAGTATTTT
CASILRGSGGLGTDTQYF
>TRBV7-8|15|TRBJ1-2|NA|NA
TGTGCCAGCAGCTTAGCCGGACAGTCCCTTTATGGCTACACCTTC
CASSLAGQSLYGYTF
>TRBV5-1|18|TRBJ2-5|NA|TRBD2
TGCGCCAGCAGCCAATCCTTTCATGGAGCGGGGGGTGGGGAGACCCAGTACTTC
CASSQSFHGAGGGETQYF
>TRBV6-1|15|TRBJ2-3|NA|TRBD1
TGTGCCAGCAGTGGCGACAGGGGCAGCACAGATACGCAGTATTTT
CASSGDRGSTDTQYF
>TRBV2|16|TRBJ1-6|once|TRBD1
TGTGCCAGCAGTTATACCGGGACAGGAAGCAATTCACCCCTCCACTTT
CASSYTGTGSNSPLHF
>TRBV7-8|15|TRBJ1-2|NA|NA
TGTGCCAGCAGCTTAGCTAGCGGGGGGGTCTATGGCTACACCTTC
CASSLASGGVYGYTF
>TRBV5-6|15|TRBJ1-2|NA|NA
TGTGCCAGCAGCTGGGAGAGGACAGCTTACTATGGCTACACCTTC
CASSWERTAYYGYTF
>TRBV9|16|TRBJ2-1|few|NA
TGTGCCAGCAGCGTAGATGGGACAGTGGGGGGTACTGAGCAGTTCTTC
CASSVDGTVGGTEQFF
>TRBV5-1|15|TRBJ1-4|NA|TRBD1
TGCGCCAGCAGCTTGGTTGGACAGGGTGTTGAAAAACTGTTTTTT
CASSLVGQGVEKLFF
>TRBV4-2|16|TRBJ2-5|NA|TRBD2
TGTGCCAGCAGCCAGGGTCTAGCGGGAGGGCGGGGGACCCAGTACTTC
CASSQGLAGGRGTQYF
>TRBV28|13|TRBJ1-2|NA|TRBD1
TGTGCCAGCAGTTTATACAGGGGTCATGGCTACACCTTC
CASSLYRGHGYTF
>TRBV28|12|TRBJ1-5|NA|NA
TGTGCCAGCAGATATAGCAATCAGCCCCAGCATTTT
CASRYSNQPQHF
>TRBV4-3|13|TRBJ2-7|NA|NA
TGCGCCTCCAGGGCCGACGGGTCCTACGAGCAGTACTTC
CASRADGSYEQYF
>TRBV7-8|16|TRBJ1-3|NA|NA
TGTGCCAGCAGCTTAGTAAACCCGAGAACTGGAAACACCATATATTTT
CASSLVNPRTGNTIYF
>TRBV19|13|TRBJ1-4|NA|NA
TGTGCCAGTAGTAGAACAGGCTTTGAAAAACTGTTTTTT
CASSRTGFEKLFF
>TRBV27|13|TRBJ2-5|NA|NA
TGTGCCAGCAGTTTATCGGGCAGGGTGATGGAGTACTTC
CASSLSGRVMEYF
>TRBV7-7|14|TRBJ2-2|NA|TRBD1
TGTGCCAGCAGCTCCGGGACAGGGGCCGGGGAGCTGTTTTTT
CASSSGTGAGELFF
>TRBV18|16|TRBJ1-4|NA|TRBD1
TGTGCCAGCTCATTCCGACAGGGCGGGACTAATGAAAAACTGTTTTTT
CASSFRQGGTNEKLFF
>TRBV6-5|15|TRBJ1-4|once|TRBD1
TGTGCCAGCAGTACTGCAGGGGGCGGTTATGAAAAACTGTTTTTT
CASSTAGGGYEKLFF
>TRBV6-5|15|TRBJ1-1|NA|NA
TGTGCCAGCAGTTACGACTCGGGAGGGTACACTGAAGCTTTCTTT
CASSYDSGGYTEAFF
>TRBV6-5|15|TRBJ1-3|NA|TRBD1
TGTGCCAGCAGGCAAACAGGGGCGAGAGGAAACACCATATATTTT
CASRQTGARGNTIYF
>TRBV27|14|TRBJ1-4|NA|NA
TGTGCCAGCAGGCTCAGGGCAACTAATGAAAAACTGTTTTTT
CASRLRATNEKLFF
>TRBV6-1|15|TRBJ2-2|few|TRBD1
TGTGCCAGCAGTACCGGGACAGCTCAAACCGGGGAGCTGTTTTTT
CASSTGTAQTGELFF
>TRBV19|14|TRBJ1-2|few|TRBD1
TGTGCCAGTAGTATGGGGACAGGGAGCTATGGCTACACCTTC
CASSMGTGSYGYTF
>TRBV6-5|15|TRBJ1-1|NA|TRBD1
TGTGCCAGCAGTTACACACAGGGGATGAACACTGAAGCTTTCTTT
CASSYTQGMNTEAFF
>TRBV7-8|15|TRBJ1-5|NA|TRBD1
TGTGCCAGCAGCCGCCGGGACAGCCGTAATCAGCCCCAGCATTTT
CASSRRDSRNQPQHF
>TRBV19|15|TRBJ1-4|NA|NA
TGTGCCAGTAGTACAGGGGACGGGACTAATGAAAAACTGTTTTTT
CASSTGDGTNEKLFF
>TRBV6-5|14|TRBJ1-1|once|NA
TGTGCCAGCAGCTACGGAGGGTCCCAAGCTGAAGCTTTCTTT
CASSYGGSQAEAFF
>TRBV28|14|TRBJ1-2|few|NA
TGTGCCAGCAGTTTATCGGCAGGGGAATATGGCTACACCTTC
CASSLSAGEYGYTF
>TRBV28|15|TRBJ1-6|NA|NA
TGTGCCACCATCAAGGGGTCGTCGTATAATTCACCCCTCCACTTT
CATIKGSSYNSPLHF
>TRBV7-3|15|TRBJ2-3|once|NA
TGTGCCAGCAGCTTAACGTCAGGGAGCACAGATACGCAGTATTTT
CASSLTSGSTDTQYF
>TRBV28|16|TRBJ1-5|few|NA
TGTGCCAGCAGTTTATCCAGTCCAGGGCCCAATCAGCCCCAGCATTTT
CASSLSSPGPNQPQHF
>TRBV18|14|TRBJ2-5|NA|NA
TGTGCCAGCTCGCCCTCGGGCAGGGTGGAGACCCAGTACTTC
CASSPSGRVETQYF
>TRBV7-2|14|TRBJ1-1|few|NA
TGTGCCAGCAGCCCCCATTCTATGAACACTGAAGCTTTCTTT
CASSPHSMNTEAFF
>TRBV9|14|TRBJ2-2|NA|NA
TGTGCCAGCAGCGACCCCTCGGGGACCGGGGAGCTGTTTTTT
CASSDPSGTGELFF
>TRBV11-2|16|TRBJ2-5|NA|TRBD2
TGTGCCAGCAGCGACACAGTAGCGGGGGGGCGTGAGACCCAGTACTTC
CASSDTVAGGRETQYF
>TRBV12-5|15|TRBJ2-5|few|TRBD1
TGTGCTAGTGGTTTGGCGACAGGGGGTAGAGAGACCCAGTACTTC
CASGLATGGRETQYF
>TRBV4-1|13|TRBJ2-3|NA|NA
TGCGCCAGCAGCCACCCCAGGGCAGATACGCAGTATTTT
CASSHPRADTQYF
>TRBV5-1|15|TRBJ2-7|few|TRBD1
TGCGCCAGCAGCTCCGGGACAGGGGGAAAACGCGAGCAGTACTTC
CASSSGTGGKREQYF
>TRBV7-6|15|TRBJ1-1|NA|NA
TGTGCCAGCAGCTCTGCGGACACCCCGAACACTGAAGCTTTCTTT
CASSSADTPNTEAFF
>TRBV29-1|13|TRBJ2-5|few|NA
TGCAGCTACGACGGAGATATTGGAGAGACCCAGTACTTC
CSYDGDIGETQYF
>TRBV25-1|17|TRBJ2-7|NA|TRBD1
TGTGCCAGCAGTGAATCCGGGCCGGGACAGGGGGCTTACGAGCAGTACTTC
CASSESGPGQGAYEQYF
>TRBV6-6|14|TRBJ1-1|NA|NA
TGTGCCAGCAGTTACGGGGGCGTATCCACTGAAGCTTTCTTT
CASSYGGVSTEAFF
>TRBV7-8|15|TRBJ2-5|NA|TRBD2
TGTGCCAGCAGCCCGGGACTAGCGGGGATGGAGACCCAGTACTTC
CASSPGLAGMETQYF
>TRBV5-1|15|TRBJ2-7|NA|NA
TGCGCCAGCACCTACGGGACATCCGGCTCCTACGAGCAGTACTTC
CASTYGTSGSYEQYF
>TRBV7-2|18|TRBJ2-1|NA|TRBD1
TGTGCCAGCAGCTTAGCAGTTACCGGGACAGGAGGAGGGAAGGAGCAGTTCTTC
CASSLAVTGTGGGKEQFF
>TRBV29-1|15|TRBJ2-3|NA|NA
TGCAGCGTCGACCTTGAGGCGATTAGCACAGATACGCAGTATTTT
CSVDLEAISTDTQYF
>TRBV5-1|12|TRBJ1-2|few|NA
TGCGCCAGCAGCGTCGGGTCCTATGGCTACACCTTC
CASSVGSYGYTF
>TRBV6-1|12|TRBJ1-2|NA|TRBD1
TGTGCCCATTTTCGACAGGGTCAAGGCTACACCTTC
CAHFRQGQGYTF